The rows below give T cell receptor beta chains drawn from one sample of a study of control samples from healthy donors and cancer patients. Sequencing was performed with immunoSEQ multiplex PCR; in TCRdb, only in-frame clones are kept and a portion is missing. This table has 63,000 or so clones, 84% appearing once. The sequencing input was blood. Receptors were obtained from a man aged 45-65 years in good health. Both conserved end residues are part of each CDR3. D genes are given only for firm matches. Size values are once, few and many counts, or a class for expanded clones, and some rows have none.

DNA | CDR3 | V | D | J | size
TGTGCCAGCAGCTTAGCGCGCGGACAGGGCTTCGAGCAGTACTTC | CASSLARGQGFEQYF | TRBV7-9 | TRBD1 | TRBJ2-7 | NA
TGTGCCAGCATCCTAGGGACAGGCCGTTCCCTTAATTCACCCCTCCACTTT | CASILGTGRSLNSPLHF | TRBV28 | TRBD1 | TRBJ1-6 | once
TGTGCCAGCAGCTTAGTGCCGGGTACCCTCCTTGGCTACACCTTC | CASSLVPGTLLGYTF | TRBV11-2 | NA | TRBJ1-2 | NA
TGTGCCAGCAGTCTTATACTAGACATGGGTGAGCAGTTCTTC | CASSLILDMGEQFF | TRBV7-2 | NA | TRBJ2-1 | NA
TGTGCCAGCAGTTACTCCGGAGGGGGCTATGAAAAACTGTTTTTT | CASSYSGGGYEKLFF | TRBV6-5 | TRBD1 | TRBJ1-4 | NA
TGTGCCAGCAGTCCCTGGGGGGCTCCCAATCAGCCCCAGCATTTT | CASSPWGAPNQPQHF | TRBV27 | NA | TRBJ1-5 | NA
TGTGCCAGCAGCGTTCTCTACGAGCAGTACTTC | CASSVLYEQYF | TRBV7-2 | NA | TRBJ2-7 | once
TGTGCCAGCAGCCTGCTGGGAGTTAATGAAAAACTGTTTTTT | CASSLLGVNEKLFF | TRBV14 | NA | TRBJ1-4 | once
TGTGCCAGCAGCCTTAGGACAGGAGGATCCTACGAGCAGTACTTC | CASSLRTGGSYEQYF | TRBV4-2 | TRBD1 | TRBJ2-7 | NA
TGTGCCAGCAGCGTAACAGGGACGAGTACTGAAGCTTTCTTT | CASSVTGTSTEAFF | TRBV9 | NA | TRBJ1-1 | NA
TGTGCCTCAATCGGAGTAAGAGGCCGCCCCACCATATATTTT | CASIGVRGRPTIYF | TRBV7-9 | NA | TRBJ1-3 | NA
TGTGCCAGCAGTTTTGACAATGAGCAGTTCTTC | CASSFDNEQFF | TRBV27 | NA | TRBJ2-1 | NA
TGTGCCAGCAGCCTGGAAGATACGCAGTATTTT | CASSLEDTQYF | TRBV3-1/TRBV3-2 | NA | TRBJ2-3 | NA
TGTGCCACCCTCGGACTATCCGGCTACGAGCAGTACTTC | CATLGLSGYEQYF | TRBV6-5 | NA | TRBJ2-7 | once
TGCAGCGTTGACCGACAGGGAGTTGGCGGGGAGCTGTTTTTT | CSVDRQGVGGELFF | TRBV29-1 | TRBD1 | TRBJ2-2 | NA
TGTGCCAGTAGTATTTCGACAGGGGGCGCCGTAGCTTTCTTT | CASSISTGGAVAFF | TRBV19 | TRBD1 | TRBJ1-1 | NA
TGTGCCAGTAGTAGGACGGGTATATCCTCCTACAATGAGCAGTTCTTC | CASSRTGISSYNEQFF | TRBV19 | NA | TRBJ2-1 | NA
TGTGCCAGCAGAACGACAGGGCTCTATAATTCACCCCTCCACTTT | CASRTTGLYNSPLHF | TRBV28 | TRBD1 | TRBJ1-6 | NA
TGTGCCACCAGTGGGGTGGGCCAGCCCCAGCATTTT | CATSGVGQPQHF | TRBV24-1 | NA | TRBJ1-5 | NA
TGTGCCAGCAGTCCGTCGGAGGGCTCCTACGAGCAGTACTTC | CASSPSEGSYEQYF | TRBV6-5 | NA | TRBJ2-7 | once
TGCGCCAGCAGCCTTGGGACTACCCACTACAATGAGCAGTTCTTC | CASSLGTTHYNEQFF | TRBV5-1 | TRBD2 | TRBJ2-1 | NA
TGTGCCAGCAGTGCCGCAGGGGCTTACGGGGCCAACGTCCTGACTTTC | CASSAAGAYGANVLTF | TRBV6-1 | NA | TRBJ2-6 | NA
TGTGCCAGCACTAGGACCGGGACTAGCGGGAGGGCCAAGAGTCCAGATACGCAGTATTTT | CASTRTGTSGRAKSPDTQYF | TRBV21-1 | NA | TRBJ2-3 | once
TGTGCCACCCTATTGACAGCTAACACTGAAGCTTTCTTT | CATLLTANTEAFF | TRBV10-3 | NA | TRBJ1-1 | once
TGCGCCAGCAGCCAAAGAAGCAATGAGCAGTTCTTC | CASSQRSNEQFF | TRBV4-3 | NA | TRBJ2-1 | once
TGCAGTGCTGGGACAGGGAAAGCTTTCTTT | CSAGTGKAFF | TRBV20-1 | TRBD1 | TRBJ1-1 | NA
TGTGCCAGCAGCGGAAAGACAGTCCATGGCTACACCTTC | CASSGKTVHGYTF | TRBV9 | NA | TRBJ1-2 | NA
TGTGCCAGCAGCCCACCCGCAGAGACCCAGTACTTC | CASSPPAETQYF | TRBV7-2 | NA | TRBJ2-5 | NA
TGCAGCGTGCGACAGGGCACAGATACGCAGTATTTT | CSVRQGTDTQYF | TRBV29-1 | NA | TRBJ2-3 | NA
TGTGCCAGCTCACCTCAGGGCAGCAATTCACCCCTCCACTTT | CASSPQGSNSPLHF | TRBV18 | NA | TRBJ1-6 | once
TGTGCCTGGAGTCCGACAGGGTTGGCTTTGGAGTACTTC | CAWSPTGLALEYF | TRBV30 | TRBD1 | TRBJ2-7 | NA
TGTGCCAGCAGTGTGCCTGGGGGCTACACCTTC | CASSVPGGYTF | TRBV2 | NA | TRBJ1-2 | many
TGTGCCAGCAGCCAAGATAGGCGGTTCCAAGAGACCCAGTACTTC | CASSQDRRFQETQYF | TRBV3-1/TRBV3-2 | NA | TRBJ2-5 | NA
TGTGCCAGTAGTACTCAGGGGCCGGAAACTGCGAGCAATCAGCCCCAGCATTTT | CASSTQGPETASNQPQHF | TRBV19 | NA | TRBJ1-5 | few
TGTGCCAGTAGGACTACAGGATTCAGGAATGAGCAGTTCTTC | CASRTTGFRNEQFF | TRBV19 | NA | TRBJ2-1 | NA
TGTGCCAGCAACCGGGACCCAGAACGTGGCTACACCTTC | CASNRDPERGYTF | TRBV28 | NA | TRBJ1-2 | few
TGTGCCAGCAGCCGTACCATAGCGAATACCGAGCAGTACTTC | CASSRTIANTEQYF | TRBV5-4 | NA | TRBJ2-7 | NA
TGTGCCAGCAGTGTCCCAAAGGGACTAGCGAGACATGAGCAGTTCTTC | CASSVPKGLARHEQFF | TRBV25-1 | TRBD2 | TRBJ2-1 | NA
TGTGCCAGCAGCTTAGTTCCAGGGGAATCGGGAGGAGGAGGCTACACCTTC | CASSLVPGESGGGGYTF | TRBV11-2 | NA | TRBJ1-2 | few
TGTGCCAGCAGCCCACCAACGGGGGCAGTAAGCGGGGAGCTGTTTTTT | CASSPPTGAVSGELFF | TRBV7-9 | NA | TRBJ2-2 | NA
TGTGCCAGCAGCCAAGTCCGGACGGTTGGGGTCACTGAAGCTTTCTTT | CASSQVRTVGVTEAFF | TRBV3-1/TRBV3-2 | NA | TRBJ1-1 | NA
TGTGCCAGCAGCGTGGACGGACAGGGAACAAACACCATATATTTT | CASSVDGQGTNTIYF | TRBV9 | TRBD1 | TRBJ1-3 | NA
TGTGCCAGCAGCTTAGGTGGTTACGGGTACGAAGCTTTCTTT | CASSLGGYGYEAFF | TRBV11-3 | NA | TRBJ1-1 | NA
TGTGCCAGTATAGCATCGGGTACCACCGGGGAGCTGTTTTTT | CASIASGTTGELFF | TRBV19 | NA | TRBJ2-2 | medium-sized
TGCAGCGTTGTTCGGGGGAACAATGAGCAGTTCTTC | CSVVRGNNEQFF | TRBV29-1 | NA | TRBJ2-1 | NA
TGTGCCAGCTCGCGGACTAGCGGGGACACAGATACGCAGTATTTT | CASSRTSGDTDTQYF | TRBV18 | TRBD2 | TRBJ2-3 | NA
TGTGCCAGTAGCAATTCGTGGGGGCTAAACAATTCACCCCTCCACTTT | CASSNSWGLNNSPLHF | TRBV19 | NA | TRBJ1-6 | once
TGTGCCAGCAGTTACCCTCCAAACTATGGCTACACCTTC | CASSYPPNYGYTF | TRBV6-2/TRBV6-3 | NA | TRBJ1-2 | NA
TGCAGCGTTGAAGGACACCGAACCTACAATGAGCAGTTCTTC | CSVEGHRTYNEQFF | TRBV29-1 | NA | TRBJ2-1 | NA
TGTGCCAGCAGCTTAGAAGGCCAGTCTCAGCCCCAGCATTTT | CASSLEGQSQPQHF | TRBV7-9 | NA | TRBJ1-5 | NA
TGTGCCAGCAGTAAGACAGGGCGGGGTGAAAAACTGTTTTTT | CASSKTGRGEKLFF | TRBV2 | TRBD1 | TRBJ1-4 | NA
TGTGCCAGCAGCTTAGTTGTTCTGGGGTCCTACAATGAGCAGTTCTTC | CASSLVVLGSYNEQFF | TRBV7-2 | NA | TRBJ2-1 | NA
TGCAGCGTTGGGCAGGGCGGAGGCGGGGAGCTGTTTTTT | CSVGQGGGGELFF | TRBV29-1 | NA | TRBJ2-2 | NA